This TCR beta chain appears in the sequencing data of a study of technical replicates of blood from a few donors. The CDR3 is 14 residues long. CDR1 is SNHLY, CDR2 FYNNEI, per germline. Between the trimmed V and J ends, which lost 10 bases and 6 bases, there was a span of 19 bases. The protocol was immunoSEQ multiplex PCR, while the TCRdb copy is restricted to in-frame clones and leaves out a portion. The profile shows around 92,000 clones, nearly 97% of them singletons. The sample consisted of T cells isolated from PBMCs. The clonotype originates from a human donor in good health. The chain combines TRBV2 with TRBJ1-5; D unclear. The CDR3 spells CATHRGNLAQPQHF. In DNA, the CDR3 is TGTGCCACCCATAGAGGGAATTTGGCTCAGCCCCAGCATTTT.